Listed here are 28 T cell receptor beta chains from one sample, sequenced in a study of blood T cell repertoires in COVID-19. Assay used: immunoSEQ multiplex PCR; TCRdb lists only in-frame clones, some missing. Altogether 100,000 to 150,000 clones are present, roughly 84% being singletons, with the ten largest covering over 1%. Sequences were obtained from peripheral blood. These receptors all come from an elderly woman with acute or convalescent COVID-19.

The V and J genes are TRBV19 and TRBJ2-1; 14 bases match TRBD2. The CDR3 is 19 amino acids. Trimming removed 4 bases from V and 5 bases from J; junction bases left unmatched: 13. Germline CDR1 reads LNHDA; CDR2 reads SQIVND (reference sequence). CDR3 DNA: TGTGCCAGTAGTAGGGGACTAGCGGGGGCCATTTCCGGGAACAATGAGCAGTTCTTC. The encoded protein is CASSRGLAGAISGNNEQFF.

The V gene is TRBV11-2, the J gene TRBJ1-4, with 7 bases identical to TRBD1. CDR3 length equals 16 residues. With 5 bases clipped from V and 4 bases from J, the junction kept 10 bases outside the gene matches. Germline CDR1 is SGHAT and CDR2 is FQNNGV. The CDR3 region has the DNA TGTGCCAGCAGCGCCTTACCGGGACAGTTTAATGAAAAACTGTTTTTT. Residues: CASSALPGQFNEKLFF.

V and J are TRBV2 and TRBJ2-2; weak D call: TRBD2 (5 bases). Germline V lookup: CDR1 SNHLY, CDR2 FYNNEI. This CDR3 has 14 residues. Between the trimmed V and J ends, which lost 4 bases and 4 bases, there was a span of 10 bases. CDR3 sequence: CASSVLLGTGELFF. CDR3 coding DNA: TGTGCCAGCAGTGTCTTACTAGGCACCGGGGAGCTGTTTTTT.

The rearrangement joins TRBV28 to TRBJ1-2; 9 bases fit TRBD1. The CDR3 consists of 14 residues. Germline V lookup: CDR1 MDHEN, CDR2 SYDVKM. V shed 3 bases and J 1 base; nucleotides not matched to a gene: 0. CDR3 in DNA: TGTGCCAGCAGTTTGACAGGGGGTAACTATGGCTACACCTTC. Protein: CASSLTGGNYGYTF.

This chain connects TRBV7-3 to TRBJ2-5; 7 bases fit TRBD2. The CDR3 runs to 14 residues. V gave up 5 bases and J gave up 5 bases; unmatched junction bases: 8. Germline V CDR1 and CDR2: SGHTA, FQGTGA. The CDR3 coding sequence is TGTGCCAGCAGCCCCGGTCTAGCGGTGGAGACCCAGTACTTC. Amino acids: CASSPGLAVETQYF.

CDR3 sequence (DNA): TGTGCCAGCAGTGTAGGGCAGGGGCGAAGTAGGGCTTTCTTT. It yields the protein CASSVGQGRSRAFF. The chain has TRBV2 and TRBJ1-1; D perhaps matches TRBD1 (6 bases). The CDR3 spans 14 residues. V lost 4 bases and J lost 11, with 20 bases in between. Germline V gene sequence: CDR1 SNHLY, CDR2 FYNNEI.

The CDR3 loop is CASTPDLTTNNEQFF. CDR3 nucleotides: TGTGCCAGCACCCCCGACCTGACAACAAACAATGAGCAGTTCTTC. V is TRBV3-1 (or the pseudogene TRBV3-2) and J is TRBJ2-1; D remains unclear. This CDR3 has 15 residues. CDR1 is LGHDT, CDR2 YNNKEL, per germline (reference sequence). The germline V and J ends were trimmed by 7 bases and 5 bases, with 18 bases remaining between them.

The V gene is TRBV7-9, the J gene TRBJ1-6; D may be TRBD1 (5 bases). In germline, CDR1 is SEHNR, CDR2 FQNEAQ (reference sequence). Trimming took 5 bases from V and 6 from J, leaving 5 bases between them. The CDR3 totals 12 residues. CDR3 sequence: CASSQGNSPLHF. CDR3 bases: TGTGCCAGCAGCCAGGGTAATTCACCCCTCCACTTT.

The J gene is TRBJ2-1, the V gene TRBV7-8; 8 nucleotides line up with TRBD2. This CDR3 contains 16 residues. J gave up 2 bases and V 5 bases, and 8 bases lay outside the gene matches. The germline gives CDR1 SGHVS, CDR2 FQNEAQ. CDR3 sequence (DNA): TGTGCCAGCAGCCGTAGGACCGGGGGGGCCTACAATGAGCAGTTCTTC. Its translation is CASSRRTGGAYNEQFF.

The chain is built from TRBV28 and TRBJ1-2; the D is unclear. CDR3 size: 12 residues. V was cut by 7 bases and J by 8 bases, with 14 bases left in between. Looked up from germline, CDR1 is MDHEN and CDR2 is SYDVKM. The CDR3 loop reads CASTDGPGGYTF. As DNA, the CDR3 is TGTGCCAGCACGGACGGACCGGGGGGCTACACCTTC.

The gene calls are TRBV5-4 and TRBJ1-2; no definite D call. Trimming took off 4 bases at V and 6 bases at J, with 7 bases between the two ends. This CDR3 region has 11 residues. Germline V gene sequence: CDR1 SGHNT, CDR2 YYREEE (reference sequence). The CDR3 here is CASSDTNGYTF. The CDR3, as DNA: TGTGCCAGCAGCGACACCAATGGCTACACCTTC.

The rearrangement links TRBV10-3 to TRBJ2-7; D uncertain. V shed 3 bases and J shed 3 bases, with 12 bases lying between them. The CDR3 length is 14 residues. Germline V lookup: CDR1 ENHRY, CDR2 SYGVKD. The CDR3 region is CAISEYPNGYEQYF. In DNA form, the CDR3 reads TGTGCCATCAGTGAATACCCAAACGGCTACGAGCAGTACTTC.

This chain links TRBV2 with TRBJ1-6; tentative D call: TRBD1 (6 bases). Germline CDR1 reads SNHLY; CDR2 reads FYNNEI. The germline V and J ends were trimmed by 11 bases and 7 bases, with 18 bases remaining between them. The CDR3 sequence is 14 residues long. The CDR3 DNA sequence: TGTGCCGGAAAAAAACAGGGTTACAATTCACCCCTCCACTTT. Its protein is CAGKKQGYNSPLHF. The entire variable domain, with the rest obtained from reference TRBV2 and TRBJ1-6, is as follows: EPEVTQTPSHQVTQMGQEVILRCVPISNHLYFYWYRQILGQKVEFLVSFYNNEISEKSEIFDDQFSVERPDGSNFTLKIRSTKLEDSAMYFCAGKKQGYNSPLHFGNGTRLTVT.

The V and J genes are TRBV5-1 and TRBJ1-3, with D hard to call. CDR1 is SGHRS and CDR2 is YFSETQ in the germline V gene. This CDR3 comprises 14 residues. Trimming pared 2 bases from V and 4 bases from J, leaving 10 bases between. The CDR3 loop reads CASSFGGNGNTIYF. In DNA form, the CDR3 reads TGCGCCAGCAGCTTTGGAGGGAACGGAAACACCATATATTTT.

The chain has TRBV7-9 and TRBJ1-2, with 8 positions matching TRBD1. Germline V gene lookup returns CDR1 SEHNR and CDR2 FQNEAQ (reference sequence). Trimming cost V 5 bases and J 4 bases; bases outside gene matches: 12. This CDR3 has 16 residues. Here the CDR3 reads CASSPSGNRGSYGYTF. The CDR3 DNA is TGTGCCAGCAGCCCTAGTGGGAACAGGGGGAGCTATGGCTACACCTTC.

The gene calls are TRBV10-3 and TRBJ2-3; D is ambiguous. V was clipped by 3 bases and J by 5 bases, with 18 bases between them. Germline-derived CDR1 and CDR2 are ENHRY and SYGVKD. The CDR3 is 16 amino acids. The CDR3 sequence: CAISESEVLGKDTQYF. CDR3 DNA sequence: TGTGCCATCAGTGAATCCGAGGTGTTAGGCAAAGATACGCAGTATTTT.

The rearrangement links TRBV19 to TRBJ1-1; 8 nucleotides align to TRBD1. The V segment lost 4 bases and the J segment 6 bases; nucleotides outside the gene matches: 10. This CDR3 spans 15 amino acids. Per the germline V gene, CDR1 is LNHDA and CDR2 is SQIVND (reference sequence). The CDR3 DNA follows: TGTGCCAGTAGTACTCCGGGACAGGTTAAGTCTGAAGCTTTCTTT. Its protein is CASSTPGQVKSEAFF.

The chain is built from TRBV6-5 and TRBJ1-5; D not certain. The V end was cut by 6 bases, the J end by 3 bases, with 9 bases between. Germline assignment: CDR1 MNHEY and CDR2 SVGAGI. This CDR3 region has 13 residues. The CDR3 region has the DNA TGTGCCAGCAGCGCCGGGTTCAATCAGCCCCAGCATTTT. Translated: CASSAGFNQPQHF.

This rearrangement joins TRBV28 to TRBJ1-1; tentative D call: TRBD1 (6 bases). V lost 6 bases and J 1 base, leaving 21 bases between the germline ends. Per the germline V gene, CDR1 is MDHEN and CDR2 is SYDVKM. The CDR3 is made up of 17 amino acids. CDR3 sequence: CASSSLGAAAWNTEAFF. CDR3 sequence (DNA): TGTGCCAGCAGCAGCTTGGGGGCGGCCGCTTGGAACACTGAAGCTTTCTTT.

The rearrangement joins TRBV3-1 (or the pseudogene TRBV3-2) to TRBJ1-3, with D unclear. V shed 4 bases and J shed 0 bases, with 7 bases lying between them. Germline CDR1 is LGHDT and CDR2 is YNNKEL (reference sequence). The CDR3 spans 14 residues. Here the CDR3 reads CASSRPNSGNTIYF. In DNA form, the CDR3 reads TGTGCCAGCAGCCGTCCAAACTCTGGAAACACCATATATTTT.

V and J are TRBV9 and TRBJ1-3; tentative D call: TRBD1 (5 bases). This CDR3 is 16 amino acids long. Germline V CDR1 and CDR2: SGDLS, YYNGEE. V lost 4 bases, J lost 2 bases, and 16 bases lay in between. CDR3 in amino acids: CASSPQLEGPGNTIYF. The DNA for the CDR3 is TGTGCCAGCAGCCCTCAACTGGAGGGGCCTGGAAACACCATATATTTT.

The rearrangement joins TRBV4-3 to TRBJ1-1; D is possibly TRBD1 (6 bases). This CDR3 is 15 amino acids long. From germline, CDR1 is LGHNA and CDR2 YSLEER. Trimming took off 0 bases at V and 10 bases at J, with 18 bases between the two ends. The CDR3 coding sequence is TGCGCCAGCAGCCAAGAGGGGGCCAGGGAGGGGGGAGCTTTCTTT. Translating gives CASSQEGAREGGAFF.

The rearrangement uses TRBV27 and TRBJ2-1; maybe TRBD1 (5 bases). Germline CDR1 and CDR2: MNHEY and SMNVEV (reference sequence). This CDR3 spans 19 amino acids. V lost 5 bases and J 6 bases, leaving 29 bases between the germline ends. The CDR3 coding sequence is TGTGCCAGCAGTAAAGGTGGTGGGTCAGGGCGCCTAGGGGCCAATGAGCAGTTCTTC. This translates into CASSKGGGSGRLGANEQFF.

This clone was detected only once. This chain connects TRBV5-1 to TRBJ1-1; 8 bases align to TRBD1. CDR3 length: 15 amino acids. V lost 4 bases to trimming and J lost 0 bases; unmatched junction nucleotides: 5. CDR1 and CDR2 from the germline V gene are SGHRS and YFSETQ. The CDR3 spells CASSLRQGLNTEAFF. As DNA, the CDR3 is TGCGCCAGCAGCCTCAGACAGGGGCTGAACACTGAAGCTTTCTTT.

The chain recombines TRBV19 with TRBJ1-2; D may be TRBD1 (6 bases). The CDR3 is made up of 17 amino acids. The V and J ends lost 3 bases and 0 bases respectively, with 17 bases between them. CDR1 is LNHDA and CDR2 is SQIVND in the germline V gene (reference sequence). CDR3 sequence (DNA): TGTGCCAGTAGTATTCGGGGGGCCTTCGTTACTAACTATGGCTACACCTTC. Translating gives CASSIRGAFVTNYGYTF.

The gene calls are TRBV5-6 and TRBJ1-1; D is possibly TRBD1 (5 bases). This CDR3 is 12 amino acids long. Trimming took 1 base from V and 7 from J, leaving 8 bases between them. CDR1 and CDR2 (germline): SGHDT, YYEEEE. The chain's CDR3 is CASSLITGEAFF. CDR3 in DNA: TGTGCCAGCAGCTTGATCACAGGTGAAGCTTTCTTT.

The chain links TRBV2 to TRBJ1-2; D unresolved. Germline-derived CDR1 and CDR2 are SNHLY and FYNNEI. V was pared by 4 bases and J by 8 bases, with 17 bases between. The CDR3 has 14 amino acids. DNA for the CDR3: TGTGCCAGCAGTGTTACTGGACTGCCCGCGGGCTACACCTTC. This translates into CASSVTGLPAGYTF.

The chain carries TRBV7-3 and TRBJ2-1; 11 bases line up with TRBD2. The germline V gene encodes CDR1 SGHTA and CDR2 FQGTGA. V was clipped by 8 bases and J by 8 bases; unmatched bases: 17. CDR3 length equals 17 residues. CDR3 bases: TGTGCCAGCCCTTCCAGACCTGTTAGCGGGGGGGCCGATGAGCAGTTCTTC. Translated: CASPSRPVSGGADEQFF.